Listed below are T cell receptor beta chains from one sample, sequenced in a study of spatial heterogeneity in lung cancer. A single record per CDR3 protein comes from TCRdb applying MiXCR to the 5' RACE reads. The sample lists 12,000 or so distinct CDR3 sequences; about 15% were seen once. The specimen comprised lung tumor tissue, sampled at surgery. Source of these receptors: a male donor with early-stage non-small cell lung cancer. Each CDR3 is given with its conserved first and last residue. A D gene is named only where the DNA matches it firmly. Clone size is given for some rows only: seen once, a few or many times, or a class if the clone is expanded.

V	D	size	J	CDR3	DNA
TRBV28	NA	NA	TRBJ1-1	CASSSRGSEAFF	TGTGCCAGCAGTTCCCGGGGATCTGAAGCTTTCTTT
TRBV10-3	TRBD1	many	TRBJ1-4	CAIGRDRGEKLFF	TGTGCCATCGGTCGGGACAGAGGTGAAAAACTGTTTTTT
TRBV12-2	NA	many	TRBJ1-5	CASRSDRGLQPQHF	TGTGCAAGTCGCTCAGACAGGGGGCTTCAGCCCCAGCATTTT
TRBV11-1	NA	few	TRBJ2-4	CASSSDLGAKNIQYF	TGTGCCAGCAGCTCTGACCTAGGGGCCAAAAACATTCAGTACTTC
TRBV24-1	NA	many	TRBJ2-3	CATSGGFRTDTQYF	TGTGCCACCAGTGGGGGCTTCCGCACAGATACGCAGTATTTT
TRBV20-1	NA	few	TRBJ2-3	CSAGNPLGTDTQYF	TGCAGTGCTGGAAACCCTCTAGGAACGGATACGCAGTATTTT
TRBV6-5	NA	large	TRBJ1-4	CASREGSLNEKLFF	TGTGCCAGCAGGGAGGGCAGCCTTAATGAAAAACTGTTTTTT
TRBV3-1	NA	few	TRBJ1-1	CASSQDPGGNTEAFF	TGTGCCAGCAGCCAAGATCCAGGAGGGAACACTGAAGCTTTCTTT
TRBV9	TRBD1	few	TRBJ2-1	CASSARDRTYNEQFF	TGTGCCAGCAGCGCCAGGGACAGAACCTACAATGAGCAGTTCTTC
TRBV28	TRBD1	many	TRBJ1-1	CASSPGQGMHTEAFF	TGTGCCAGCAGCCCCGGACAGGGTATGCACACTGAAGCTTTCTTT
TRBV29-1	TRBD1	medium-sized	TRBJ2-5	CSVGSGTGGLETQYF	TGCAGCGTTGGAAGTGGAACAGGGGGTTTGGAGACCCAGTACTTC
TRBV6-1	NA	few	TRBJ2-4	CASSYGGSWKAKNIQYF	TGTGCCAGCAGTTATGGAGGGTCCTGGAAGGCCAAAAACATTCAGTACTTC
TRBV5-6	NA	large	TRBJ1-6	CASSLGQTWNSPLHF	TGTGCCAGCAGCTTGGGGCAGACCTGGAATTCACCCCTCCACTTT
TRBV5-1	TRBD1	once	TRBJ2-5	CASSRRQGAPETQYF	TGCGCCAGCAGCAGAAGACAGGGGGCCCCAGAGACCCAGTACTTC
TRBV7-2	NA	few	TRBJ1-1	CASSGGGSTEAFF	TGTGCCAGCAGCGGAGGGGGTTCCACTGAAGCTTTCTTT
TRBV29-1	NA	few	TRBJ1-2	CSVEDPGSQGYTF	TGCAGCGTTGAAGATCCGGGATCTCAGGGCTACACCTTC
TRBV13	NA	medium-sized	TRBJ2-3	CASSLGGGVSTDTQYF	TGTGCCAGCAGCTTAGGCGGCGGGGTTAGCACAGATACGCAGTATTTT
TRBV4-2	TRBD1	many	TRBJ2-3	CASSRTGTGESTDTQYF	TGTGCCAGCAGCCGTACCGGGACAGGGGAGAGCACAGATACGCAGTATTTT
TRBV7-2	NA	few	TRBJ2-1	CASSLGLADNEQFF	TGTGCCAGCAGCTTAGGGCTAGCCGACAATGAGCAGTTCTTC
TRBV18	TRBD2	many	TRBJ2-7	CASSSGLAKYEQYF	TGTGCCAGCTCATCGGGACTAGCGAAGTACGAGCAGTACTTC
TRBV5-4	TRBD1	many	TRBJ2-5	CASSEGQGGRETQYF	TGTGCCAGCAGCGAGGGACAGGGAGGGCGCGAGACCCAGTACTTC
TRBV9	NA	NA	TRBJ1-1	CASSAQFANTEAFF	TGTGCCAGCAGCGCACAGTTCGCGAACACTGAAGCTTTCTTT
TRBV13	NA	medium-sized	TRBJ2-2	CASSLFTYGELFF	TGTGCCAGCAGCTTATTTACATACGGGGAGCTGTTTTTT
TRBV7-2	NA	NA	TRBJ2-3	CASSSYLGTDTQYF	TGTGCCAGCAGCTCCTATTTAGGCACAGATACGCAGTATTTT
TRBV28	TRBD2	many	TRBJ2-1	CASSFSGTSGHNEQFF	TGTGCCAGCAGTTTCTCCGGGACTAGCGGGCACAATGAGCAGTTCTTC
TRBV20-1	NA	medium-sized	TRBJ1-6	CSARDGGGAYNSPLHF	TGCAGTGCTAGAGATGGCGGGGGCGCCTATAATTCACCCCTCCACTTT
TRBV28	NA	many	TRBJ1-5	CASSLTGARNQPQHF	TGTGCCAGCAGTTTAACGGGGGCTCGGAATCAGCCCCAGCATTTT
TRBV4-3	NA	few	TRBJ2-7	CASSQEGSTYEQYF	TGCGCCAGCAGCCAAGAGGGGAGTACCTACGAGCAGTACTTC
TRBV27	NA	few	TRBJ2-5	CASSPGLLGSALETQYF	TGTGCCAGCAGTCCCGGGCTCCTGGGGAGCGCCTTGGAGACCCAGTACTTC
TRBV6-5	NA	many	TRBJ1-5	CASSYRMGQPQHF	TGTGCCAGCAGTTACAGGATGGGCCAGCCCCAGCATTTT
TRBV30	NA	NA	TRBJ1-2	CAWRNTGTYGYTF	TGTGCCTGGAGGAATACAGGGACGTATGGCTACACCTTC
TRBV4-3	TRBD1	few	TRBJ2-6	CASSQKTGSGANVLTF	TGCGCCAGCAGCCAAAAGACAGGGTCTGGGGCCAACGTCCTGACTTTC
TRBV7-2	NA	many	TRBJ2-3	CASTKGQEDTQYF	TGTGCCAGCACCAAGGGCCAGGAGGATACGCAGTATTTT
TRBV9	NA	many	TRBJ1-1	CASSAGTPRNTEAFF	TGTGCCAGCAGCGCGGGGACACCTCGGAACACTGAAGCTTTCTTT
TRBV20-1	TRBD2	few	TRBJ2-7	CSASGLAASYEQYF	TGCAGTGCTAGCGGACTAGCGGCATCCTACGAGCAGTACTTC
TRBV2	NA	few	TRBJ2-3	CASGRSGPSDTQYF	TGTGCCAGTGGAAGGAGCGGACCATCAGATACGCAGTATTTT
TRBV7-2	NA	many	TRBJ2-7	CASSQAATSGHEQYF	TGTGCCAGCAGTCAAGCGGCCACCTCCGGGCACGAGCAGTACTTC
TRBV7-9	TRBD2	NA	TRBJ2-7	CASSLAVSGLTYEQYF	TGTGCCAGCAGCTTAGCCGTTAGCGGGCTAACCTACGAGCAGTACTTC
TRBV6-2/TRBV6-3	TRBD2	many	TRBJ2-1	CASRPLAGVEQFF	TGTGCCAGCAGGCCGCTTGCGGGAGTTGAGCAGTTCTTC
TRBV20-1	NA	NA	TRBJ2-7	CSASDGSLSYEQYF	TGCAGTGCTAGTGACGGGAGTCTCTCCTACGAGCAGTACTTC
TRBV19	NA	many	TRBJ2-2	CASRDINTGELFF	TGTGCCAGTAGGGACATCAACACCGGGGAGCTGTTTTTT
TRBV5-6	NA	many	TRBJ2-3	CASSWADTQYF	TGTGCCAGCAGCTGGGCAGATACGCAGTATTTT
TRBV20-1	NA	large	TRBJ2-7	CSARDRSWTVAYEQYF	TGCAGTGCTAGAGATCGCTCGTGGACAGTAGCCTACGAGCAGTACTTC
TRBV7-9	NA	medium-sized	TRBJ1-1	CASSTQLLNTEAFF	TGTGCCAGCAGCACCCAGCTCCTTAACACTGAAGCTTTCTTT
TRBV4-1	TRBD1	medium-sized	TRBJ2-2	CASSPGTGPNTGELFF	TGCGCCAGCAGCCCCGGGACAGGGCCGAACACCGGGGAGCTGTTTTTT
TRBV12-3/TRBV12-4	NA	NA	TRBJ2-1	CASSFTPNEQFF	TGTGCCAGCAGTTTTACCCCCAATGAGCAGTTCTTC
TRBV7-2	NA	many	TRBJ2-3	CASSGNKFGTDTQYF	TGTGCCAGCAGCGGGAACAAGTTTGGGACAGATACGCAGTATTTT
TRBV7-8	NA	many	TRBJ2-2	CASSLPLWQSTGELFF	TGTGCCAGCAGCTTACCCCTTTGGCAGAGCACCGGGGAGCTGTTTTTT
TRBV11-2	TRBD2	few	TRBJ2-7	CASSSGGSVSYEQYF	TGTGCCAGCAGCTCCGGCGGGAGCGTCTCCTACGAGCAGTACTTC
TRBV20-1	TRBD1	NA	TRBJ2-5	CSALPGQGGETQYF	TGCAGTGCTCTTCCGGGACAGGGGGGAGAGACCCAGTACTTC
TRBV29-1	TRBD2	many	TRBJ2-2	CSVETSGSVSGELFF	TGCAGCGTGGAGACTAGCGGGAGTGTCTCGGGGGAGCTGTTTTTT
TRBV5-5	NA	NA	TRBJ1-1	CASSLAVSDTEAFF	TGTGCCAGCAGCTTGGCCGTAAGTGACACTGAAGCTTTCTTT
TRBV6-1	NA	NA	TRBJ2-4	CASRSESRPLGF	TGTGCCAGTAGGTCTGAAAGCAGGCCTCTAGGCTTC
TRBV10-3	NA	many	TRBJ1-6	CAISESTGSGSPLHF	TGTGCCATCAGTGAGTCGACGGGGTCGGGATCACCCCTCCACTTT
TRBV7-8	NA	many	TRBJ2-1	CASSFQGGEQFF	TGTGCCAGCAGCTTCCAGGGCGGTGAGCAGTTCTTC
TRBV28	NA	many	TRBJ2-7	CASSYGPIGKEYF	TGTGCCAGCAGCTATGGACCTATTGGGAAGGAGTACTTC
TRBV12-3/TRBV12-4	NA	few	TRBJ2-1	CASSLNNYNEQFF	TGTGCCAGCAGTTTGAACAACTACAATGAGCAGTTCTTC
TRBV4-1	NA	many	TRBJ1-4	CASSQEGTGANEKLFF	TGCGCCAGCAGCCAAGAAGGAACGGGAGCTAATGAAAAACTGTTTTTT